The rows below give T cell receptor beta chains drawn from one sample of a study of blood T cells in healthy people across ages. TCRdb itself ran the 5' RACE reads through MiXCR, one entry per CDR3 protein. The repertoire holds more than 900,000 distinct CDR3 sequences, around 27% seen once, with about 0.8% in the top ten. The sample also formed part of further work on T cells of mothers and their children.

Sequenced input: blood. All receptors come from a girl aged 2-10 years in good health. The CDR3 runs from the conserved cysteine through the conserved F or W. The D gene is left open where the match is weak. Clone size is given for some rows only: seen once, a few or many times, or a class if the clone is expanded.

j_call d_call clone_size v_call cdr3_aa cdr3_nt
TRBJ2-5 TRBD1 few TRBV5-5 CASSILTGVEETQYF TGTGCCAGCAGCATACTGACAGGGGTGGAAGAGACCCAGTACTTC
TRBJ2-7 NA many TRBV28 CASSRTVTYEQYF TGTGCCAGCAGCCGGACAGTTACCTACGAGCAGTACTTC
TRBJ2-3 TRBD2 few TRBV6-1 CASSPGLAGYPDTQYF TGTGCCAGCAGTCCGGGACTAGCCGGGTATCCAGATACGCAGTATTTT
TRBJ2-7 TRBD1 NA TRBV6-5 CASSPPDRGNEQYF TGTGCCAGCAGTCCCCCGGACAGGGGCAACGAGCAGTACTTC
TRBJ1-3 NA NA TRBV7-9 CASSLEAVSGNTIYF TGTGCCAGCAGCTTAGAGGCGGTCTCTGGAAACACCATATATTTT
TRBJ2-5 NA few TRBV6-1 CASSAHGTLQETQYF TGTGCCAGCAGTGCACACGGGACTCTTCAAGAGACCCAGTACTTC
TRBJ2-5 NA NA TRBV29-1 CSVGGLWLAPGETQYF TGCAGCGTTGGGGGGCTGTGGCTAGCGCCTGGGGAGACCCAGTACTTC
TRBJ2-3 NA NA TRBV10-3 CAISEGVFWRDTQYF NA
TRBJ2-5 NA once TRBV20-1 CSAQRGARKAQYF TGCAGTGCTCAAAGGGGGGCGCGGAAGGCCCAGTACTTC
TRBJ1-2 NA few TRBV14 CASSQVTGLDNYGYTF TGTGCCAGCAGCCAAGTAACGGGTTTGGATAACTATGGCTACACCTTC
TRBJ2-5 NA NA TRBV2 CASGGWPSRETQYF TGTGCCAGCGGGGGATGGCCTAGTCGAGAGACCCAGTACTTC
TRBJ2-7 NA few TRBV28 CASSPGHLYEQYF TGTGCCAGCAGTCCTGGACATCTCTACGAGCAGTACTTC
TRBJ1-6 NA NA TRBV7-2 CASSFQGDNSPLHF TGTGCCAGCAGCTTTCAGGGAGATAATTCACCCCTCCACTTT
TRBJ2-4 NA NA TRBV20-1 CSARPGLENIQYF TGCAGTGCTAGGCCGGGCCTAGAAAACATTCAGTACTTC
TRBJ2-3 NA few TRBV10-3 CAISERGRASTDTQYF TGTGCCATCAGTGAGAGGGGCAGGGCTAGCACAGATACGCAGTATTTT
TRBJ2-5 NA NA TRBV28 CASSPHIYRRGQETQYF TGTGCCAGCAGTCCCCATATTTACAGGAGGGGCCAAGAGACCCAGTACTTC
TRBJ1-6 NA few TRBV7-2 CASSLPLMTPLHF TGTGCCAGCAGCTTACCGCTCATGACACCCCTCCACTTT
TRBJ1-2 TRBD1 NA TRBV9 CASSAKGQGKHYGYTF TGTGCCAGCAGCGCAAAGGGACAGGGAAAACACTATGGCTACACCTTC
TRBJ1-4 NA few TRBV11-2 CASRAFDRPFGEKLFF TGTGCCAGCAGGGCCTTCGACAGGCCGTTTGGGGAAAAACTGTTTTTT